The 24 T cell receptor beta chains reported below all come from one sample, sequenced in a study of spatial heterogeneity in lung cancer (dated by TCRdb to the late 2010s). On the study overall, not on this receptor specifically: The tumor nonsynonymous mutation count correlated with the number of expanded intratumoral alpha and beta TCRs.

The time point label of this sample denotes: sample taken at primary tumor resection. To prepare the library, 5' RACE was applied. This sample was sequenced with a NextSeq 500. TCRdb reanalyzed the raw reads on its own, using fastp at Q25 for trimming and MiXCR for clone calling, and kept in-frame beta chains. Entries that share a CDR3 protein sequence are merged under the most common genes and DNA. Here the sample has about 17,000 distinct CDR3 sequences; about 6.3% occur a single time. 6.8% of the sample comes from the top ten. These receptors have no known antigen. Sequences were derived from lung tumor tissue, sampled at surgery. The receptors derive from a male donor with early-stage non-small cell lung cancer.

This clonotype showed up many times. This beta chain is an off-target read within a library intended for alpha chains, so its frequency means little. The chain couples TRBV20-1 to TRBJ1-1, with 8 bases that match TRBD1. Germline CDR1 reads DFQATT; CDR2 reads SNEGSKA (reference sequence). This CDR3 comprises 15 residues. The V gene end was trimmed by 6 bases and the J gene end by 0 bases; junction bases not matched to a gene: 9. The CDR3 protein is CSAPPGQAMNTEAFF. CDR3 bases: TGCAGTGCCCCGCCGGGACAGGCTATGAACACTGAAGCTTTCTTT.

As to this clonotype: A library made for alpha chains picked up this beta chain off target, so its size means little. This sequence joins TRBV20-1 and TRBJ1-4; 9 nucleotides agree with TRBD1. From germline, CDR1 is DFQATT and CDR2 SNEGSKA (reference sequence). The CDR3 has 14 amino acids. The J segment lost 5 bases and the V segment lost 5 bases, leaving 6 bases of the junction unmatched. The DNA of the CDR3 is TGCAGTGCTGGGACAGGGAAACGAAATGAAAAACTGTTTTTT. Its translation: CSAGTGKRNEKLFF.

This clonotype has a count of ten or more. With the library built for alpha chains, this beta chain is off target and its frequency is not meaningful. The J gene is TRBJ2-5, the V gene TRBV15; D may be TRBD2 (6 bases). V was cut by 1 base and J by 5 bases, with 14 bases left in between. CDR1 is LNHNV, CDR2 YYDKDF, per germline (reference sequence). The CDR3 length is 15 residues. CDR3 bases: TGTGCCACCAGCAGAGTGGGGGGAGGAGGCGAGACCCAGTACTTC. Translation: CATSRVGGGGETQYF.

This clonotype is medium-sized within its sample. Because this beta chain is a stray read in a library intended to capture alpha chains, its abundance should not be given much weight. This sequence joins TRBV5-6 and TRBJ1-5, with D uncertain. The CDR3 covers 14 residues. The V end was cut by 4 bases, the J end by 1 base, with 9 bases between. The germline CDR1 and CDR2 sequences are SGHDT and YYEEEE. CDR3 sequence: CASSPRWSNQPQHF. CDR3 bases: TGTGCCAGCAGCCCGAGGTGGAGCAATCAGCCCCAGCATTTT. Full variable domain (missing parts from reference TRBV5-6 and TRBJ1-5): DAGVTQSPTHLIKTRGQQVTLRCSPKSGHDTVSWYQQALGQGPQFIFQYYEEEERQRGNFPDRFSGHQFPNYSSELNVNALLLGDSALYLCASSPRWSNQPQHFGDGTRLSIL.

This clonotype was observed many times. Found in a library prepared for alpha chains, this beta chain is an off-target read, and its abundance has little meaning. This chain uses TRBV20-1 with TRBJ2-2; 12 bases fit TRBD2. The germline CDR1 and CDR2 sequences are DFQATT and SNEGSKA (reference sequence). With 3 bases clipped from V and 5 bases from J, the junction kept 7 bases outside the gene matches. This CDR3 spans 16 amino acids. The CDR3 here is CSASGLAGGKTGELFF. The CDR3 nucleotides are TGCAGTGCTAGTGGGCTAGCGGGAGGGAAAACCGGGGAGCTGTTTTTT.

In this sample, this clonotype turned up many times. Being off target in a library aimed at alpha chains, this beta chain has a size of little meaning. The chain links TRBV6-6 to TRBJ1-5; D may be TRBD1 (6 bases). V shed 10 bases and J shed 3 bases, with 16 bases lying between them. This CDR3 has 14 residues. Germline V lookup: CDR1 MNHNY, CDR2 SVGAGI (reference sequence). This CDR3 is CATAMGGNNQPQHF. The CDR3, as DNA: TGTGCCACCGCGATGGGGGGCAACAATCAGCCCCAGCATTTT.

This clonotype showed up many times. A library made for alpha chains picked up this beta chain off target, so its size means little. The rearrangement uses TRBV6-1 and TRBJ2-7; 10 nucleotides match TRBD1. After removal of 3 bases from V and 2 bases from J, the junction contained 4 bases not matched to a gene. From germline, CDR1 is MNHNS and CDR2 SASEGT. The CDR3 covers 15 residues. The CDR3 region is CASSEEGQGAYEQYF. The DNA of the CDR3 is TGTGCCAGCAGTGAGGAAGGACAGGGGGCCTACGAGCAGTACTTC.

This clonotype was seen a few times. Being off target in a library aimed at alpha chains, this beta chain has a size of little meaning. The V call is TRBV6-2 or TRBV6-3, the J call TRBJ2-5; TRBD1 matches 8 bases. The junction had 10 bases not matched to a gene; V was cut back by 6 bases and J by 4 bases. The CDR3 covers 15 residues. Germline-derived CDR1 and CDR2 are MNHEY and SVGEGT. The CDR3 DNA follows: TGTGCCAGCAGACCCATAACCGACAGGGGAGAGACCCAGTACTTC. This translates into CASRPITDRGETQYF.

This clonotype was recorded many times. Because this beta chain is a stray read in a library intended to capture alpha chains, its abundance should not be given much weight. The chain links TRBV7-2 to TRBJ2-1, with unresolved D. The V gene's germline CDR1 is SGHTA and CDR2 FQGNSA. The CDR3 length is 14 residues. The V and J ends lost 2 bases and 9 bases respectively, with 14 bases between them. CDR3 bases: TGTGCCAGCAGCTTATACCGTGAGCCCCCTGAGCAGTTCTTC. Amino acids: CASSLYREPPEQFF.

This clonotype appeared many times. A library made for alpha chains picked up this beta chain off target, so its size means little. The chain carries TRBV21-1 and TRBJ2-5; TRBD1 reflects the table's D call only, with no check against the DNA. TRBV21-1 is recorded as a pseudogene. This CDR3 has 15 residues. CDR3 in DNA: TGTGCCAGCAGCGTATACGGGACGGGGGAAGAGACCCAGTACTTC. It encodes CASSVYGTGEETQYF.

This clonotype was counted at least ten times. In a library made to pick up alpha chains, this beta chain is a stray read with a size that means little. J is TRBJ2-1 and V is TRBV18; TRBD1 is a possible D gene (6 bases). From germline, CDR1 is KGHSH and CDR2 LQKENI. The CDR3 totals 14 residues. V lost 1 base and J lost 8, with 12 bases in between. The CDR3 spells CASSPLQGRDEQFF. As DNA, the CDR3 is TGTGCCAGCTCACCACTTCAGGGGAGAGATGAGCAGTTCTTC.

This clonotype was detected a few times. This beta chain is an off-target read within a library intended for alpha chains, so its frequency means little. The V and J genes are TRBV13 and TRBJ1-2; the D gene is possibly TRBD1 (5 bases). There are 15 residues in the CDR3. From germline, CDR1 is PRHDT and CDR2 FYEKMQ (reference sequence). Trimming took 5 bases from V and 6 from J, leaving 19 bases between them. The CDR3 DNA follows: TGTGCCAGCAGCGCGAGACTGGGGGGGACGGATGGCTACACCTTC. Translated: CASSARLGGTDGYTF.

Of note for this clonotype: A library made for alpha chains picked up this beta chain off target, so its size means little. The chain couples TRBV9 to TRBJ1-6; D gene unclear. Germline lookup yields CDR1 SGDLS and CDR2 YYNGEE. V was pared by 1 base and J by 6 bases, with 11 bases between. The CDR3 runs to 15 residues. The CDR3 spells CASSVTVSANSPLHF. The CDR3 nucleotides read TGTGCCAGCAGCGTAACAGTCTCCGCTAATTCACCCCTCCACTTT.

This clonotype was recorded at least ten times. As an off-target read in a library built for alpha chains, this beta chain has a frequency of little significance. The V and J genes are TRBV7-9 and TRBJ1-4; D is ambiguous. V was cut by 5 bases and J by 12 bases, with 10 bases left in between. The germline V gene encodes CDR1 SEHNR and CDR2 FQNEAQ (reference sequence). The CDR3 runs 11 residues. The CDR3 here is CASSNVEELFF. Here the CDR3 DNA reads TGTGCCAGCAGCAACGTAGAGGAACTGTTTTTT.

To note about this clonotype: Found in a library prepared for alpha chains, this beta chain is an off-target read, and its abundance has little meaning. This chain joins TRBV7-6 and TRBJ1-4; D is perhaps TRBD1 (6 bases). Germline values: CDR1 SGHVS, CDR2 FNYEAQ. This CDR3 comprises 15 residues. The V and J ends lost 5 bases and 3 bases respectively, with 13 bases between them. Here the CDR3 reads CASSVYRAPNEKLFF. The CDR3 DNA reads as TGTGCCAGCAGCGTATACAGGGCTCCTAATGAAAAACTGTTTTTT.

Many counts were recorded for this clonotype. The size of this beta chain means little, since it is a stray read in a library made for alpha chains. The rearrangement joins TRBV27 to TRBJ2-7; weak D call: TRBD1 (6 bases). V lost 2 bases and J lost 5, with 13 bases in between. This CDR3 has 14 residues. The germline gives CDR1 MNHEY, CDR2 SMNVEV (reference sequence). The CDR3 DNA reads TGTGCCAGCAGTTTAACCACAGGGTTCGACGAGCAGTACTTC. It is translated as CASSLTTGFDEQYF.

There are a few counts of this clonotype. This beta chain is an off-target read within a library intended for alpha chains, so its frequency means little. The gene calls are TRBV5-4 and TRBJ2-3; 12 bases align to TRBD2. The CDR3 extends over 18 amino acids. The V gene's germline CDR1 is SGHNT and CDR2 YYREEE (reference sequence). The V and J ends lost 3 bases and 0 bases, in that order; junction bases with no gene match: 8. CDR3 in DNA: TGTGCCAGCAGCTGGGAGCTAGCGGGGGGGACTAGCACAGATACGCAGTATTTT. Protein: CASSWELAGGTSTDTQYF.

This clonotype was seen ten or more times. The size of this beta chain means little, since it is a stray read in a library made for alpha chains. The chain combines TRBV2 with TRBJ1-2; 7 bases agree with TRBD1. The ends lost 7 bases at V and 7 bases at J; junction bases unmatched: 3. The germline CDR1 and CDR2 sequences are SNHLY and FYNNEI. The CDR3 sequence is 11 residues long. The CDR3 DNA is TGTGCCAGCACCCCAGGGGGTGGCTACACCTTC. It encodes CASTPGGGYTF.

This clonotype occurred many times. The library was designed around alpha chains, so this beta chain is a stray read whose abundance carries little weight. The V gene is TRBV2, the J gene TRBJ2-7; TRBD2 matches at 10 bases. The CDR3 loop spans 15 amino acids. J was trimmed by 5 bases and V by 5 bases; bases with no gene match: 9. The V gene's germline CDR1 is SNHLY and CDR2 FYNNEI. CDR3 coding DNA: TGTGCCAGCAGTCTAGCGGGAGTTCGTAGCCACGAGCAGTACTTC. Amino acids: CASSLAGVRSHEQYF.

This clonotype came up many times. This beta chain came through as a stray read in a library set up for alpha chains, and its size says little. CDR3 DNA: TGTGCCAGCAGTCTGACACCCACCTACGAGCAGTACTTC. As protein: CASSLTPTYEQYF. The V and J genes are TRBV6-2 or TRBV6-3 and TRBJ2-7; D ambiguous. The ends were cut back, 5 bases at V and 2 bases at J, with 10 bases in the middle. The CDR3 length is 13 residues. Germline assignment: CDR1 MNHEY and CDR2 SVGEGT.

In this sample, this clonotype turned up many times. Being off target in a library aimed at alpha chains, this beta chain has a size of little meaning. CDR3 in amino acids: CSARGDRVRGGNQPQHF. In nucleotides, the CDR3 is TGCAGTGCTAGAGGTGACAGGGTCCGGGGAGGCAATCAGCCCCAGCATTTT. The chain couples TRBV20-1 to TRBJ1-5, with TRBD1 matching over 7 bases. Germline lookup yields CDR1 DFQATT and CDR2 SNEGSKA (reference sequence). V gave up 1 base and J gave up 2 bases; unmatched junction bases: 11. The CDR3 consists of 17 residues.

This clonotype was picked up a small number of times. This beta chain is an off-target read within a library intended for alpha chains, so its frequency means little. The V gene is TRBV6-5, the J gene TRBJ2-5; no clear D gene. CDR1 is MNHEY, CDR2 SVGAGI, per germline. V lost 0 bases and J lost 2, with 4 bases in between. The CDR3 extends over 13 amino acids. The CDR3 DNA sequence: TGTGCCAGCAGTTACTCCTATCAAGAGACCCAGTACTTC. It yields the protein CASSYSYQETQYF.

This clonotype was seen more than once but under ten times. This beta chain was picked up by a library intended for alpha chains and is off target, so its count carries little meaning. The V and J genes are TRBV20-1 and TRBJ2-1; D is perhaps TRBD2 (5 bases). V was pared by 6 bases and J by 9 bases, with 24 bases between. The CDR3 is made up of 15 amino acids. CDR1 and CDR2 from the germline V gene are DFQATT and SNEGSKA (reference sequence). This CDR3 is CSAPARLAAAGEQFF. CDR3 in DNA: TGCAGTGCCCCCGCACGGCTAGCCGCCGCGGGTGAGCAGTTCTTC.

This clonotype appeared many times. Being off target in a library aimed at alpha chains, this beta chain has a size of little meaning. The genes are TRBV6-5 and TRBJ2-1, with 10 bases matching TRBD2. Unmatched junction bases numbered 4, after V lost 4 bases and J lost 4 bases. The CDR3 contains 15 residues. Germline CDR1 and CDR2: MNHEY and SVGAGI. CDR3: CASSSSGGAYNEQFF. For the CDR3, the DNA is TGTGCCAGCAGTTCAAGCGGGGGGGCGTACAATGAGCAGTTCTTC.